This T cell receptor beta chain was observed in a study of beta chain features in type 1 diabetes. Study-wide background: Taken together, all samples contributed around 100 million examined sorted cells. General study points: Lower insertion and higher deletion counts appeared at VDJ junctions in type 1 diabetes patients. A greater similarity of naive, central memory and Treg TCRB repertoires was seen among patients than among healthy donors. Possibly, sequencing cDNA over-represented cells that had high TCR expression levels. For Type 1 diabetes patients, all four CD4+ subsets carried TCRB CDR3s that were moderately but significantly shorter.

V was trimmed by 3 bases and J by 1 base, leaving 12 bases between them. The CDR3 is 15 residues long. CDR1 is KGHSH, CDR2 LQKENI, per germline. In regard to this clone: Its antigen remains unidentified.

Sequenced material consisted of expressed TCRB transcripts (all of the isolated RNA was reverse transcribed). The protocol was immunoSEQ multiplex PCR, while the TCRdb copy is restricted to in-frame clones and leaves out a portion. The sample lists 300,000 to 400,000 clones; roughly 14% were seen once. J is TRBJ1-1 and V is TRBV18, with D uncertain. The TCR comes from a woman younger than 30 with type 1 diabetes. The sequenced material came from naive CD4+ T cells from blood. DNA of the CDR3: TGTGCCAGCTCACCGGGCAGTACGTCGAACACTGAAGCTTTCTTT. Translating gives CASSPGSTSNTEAFF.